The present TCR beta chain was sequenced within a study of cytomegalovirus exposure and HLA in healthy donors. Germline CDR1 and CDR2: SGHDN and FVKESK. The CDR3 length is 15 residues. Trimming at V came to 4 bases and at J to 3 bases, leaving 6 bases not matched to a gene. Assay: immunoSEQ multiplex PCR; the TCRdb copy retains only in-frame clones and omits some. Seen here are 150,000 to 200,000 clones, around four fifths observed once, and the top ten hold about 2%. The TCR comes from a man between 25 and 39 years old in good health and CMV-seropositive. Sequenced input: PBMCs. The rearrangement uses TRBV14 and TRBJ1-1; 9 nucleotides match TRBD1. The CDR3 loop reads CASSPTRDRDTEAFF. The CDR3 DNA sequence: TGTGCCAGCAGCCCTACCCGGGACAGGGACACTGAAGCTTTCTTT.